These T cell receptor beta chains were read from a single sample in a study of T-cell memory formation after mild COVID-19. TCRdb redid the calling of the 5' RACE reads with MiXCR, one entry per CDR3 protein. In the table there are about 110,000 distinct CDR3 sequences, over 10% of which are singletons. Source material: PBMCs or a T cell subset sorted from them (not recorded which). The source is an adult woman who had mild COVID-19 (a few samples of this study predate the infection). Cell type and time point are not known. CDR3s include the opening cysteine and the closing phenylalanine or tryptophan. A D gene is named only where the DNA matches it firmly. The size of a clone is reported for some rows only, either as once, few or many, or as a class for expanded clones.

TRBJ1-6 | TRBV27 | many | NA | TGTGCCAGCAGTTTGTTCCAGGGAGGTAGTGCGCCCCTCCACTTT | CASSLFQGGSAPLHF
TRBJ2-2 | TRBV12-3/TRBV12-4 | few | TRBD1 | TGTGCCAGCAGTTTGAGGGACAGGGGGCTCGGGAAGCTGTTTTTT | CASSLRDRGLGKLFF
TRBJ2-3 | TRBV27 | many | NA | TGTGCCAGCAGTTTAACGGGAGTGTTAGATACGCAGTATTTT | CASSLTGVLDTQYF
TRBJ2-1 | TRBV12-3/TRBV12-4 | NA | NA | TGTGCCAGCAGTTTCCGGGACACTAGGGATGAGCAGTTCTTC | CASSFRDTRDEQFF
TRBJ1-2 | TRBV4-2 | few | NA | TGTGCCAGCAGTCAAACCCCATCTAACTATGGCTACACCTTC | CASSQTPSNYGYTF
TRBJ2-3 | TRBV7-2 | many | NA | TGTGCCAGCAGCTTAGTGGTGGGAGTAACAGATACGCAGTATTTT | CASSLVVGVTDTQYF
TRBJ2-1 | TRBV24-1 | NA | NA | TGTGCCACCAGTGATTTACCATGGAATGAGCAGTTCTTC | CATSDLPWNEQFF
TRBJ2-3 | TRBV12-3/TRBV12-4 | few | NA | TGTGCCAGCAGTTTGCAGTCTGCGATTAGCACAGATACGCAGTATTTT | CASSLQSAISTDTQYF
TRBJ2-7 | TRBV5-1 | NA | NA | TGCGCCAGCAGCCTAGGACATGGACCCTACGAGCAGTACTTC | CASSLGHGPYEQYF
TRBJ2-3 | TRBV5-5 | NA | NA | TGTGCCAGCCGGCTCAACAGGTACACAGATACGCAGTATTTT | CASRLNRYTDTQYF
TRBJ1-2 | TRBV7-9 | few | NA | TGTGCCAGCAGCTCAGGCCAGACAGCCCTCTATGGCTACACCTTC | CASSSGQTALYGYTF
TRBJ2-7 | TRBV27 | NA | TRBD1 | TGTGCCAGCAGTCAGACGACAGGGGGCGCCTACGAGCAGTACTTC | CASSQTTGGAYEQYF
TRBJ2-7 | TRBV9 | few | NA | TGTGCCAGCAGCGTAGGAGGAGATGGCTACGAGCAGTACTTC | CASSVGGDGYEQYF
TRBJ2-1 | TRBV4-3 | NA | TRBD2 | TGCGCCAGTTCACTAGCGGGAGTTTACAATGAGCAGTTCTTC | CASSLAGVYNEQFF
TRBJ2-1 | TRBV29-1 | few | NA | TGCAGCGAGACCAGGACGGGGGAAAACTACAATGAGCAGTTCTTC | CSETRTGENYNEQFF
TRBJ2-1 | TRBV6-2/TRBV6-3 | few | TRBD2 | TGTGCCAGCGGCGGGAGGGCAAATGAGCAGTTCTTC | CASGGRANEQFF
TRBJ2-1 | TRBV19 | few | NA | TGTGCCAGTAGTATACTCGGGGGGCTTTTGAATGAGCAGTTCTTC | CASSILGGLLNEQFF
TRBJ2-2 | TRBV12-5 | NA | NA | TGTGCTAGTGGTTTGGGTACCGGGGAGCTGTTTTTT | CASGLGTGELFF
TRBJ2-1 | TRBV7-3 | many | NA | TGTGCCAGCAGCTTAAGTGCCCGGGGATTCAATGAGCAGTTCTTC | CASSLSARGFNEQFF
TRBJ2-2 | TRBV7-9 | few | NA | TGTGCCAGCAGCTTACGACACACCGGGGAGCTGTTTTTT | CASSLRHTGELFF
TRBJ2-1 | TRBV7-8 | NA | TRBD2 | TGTGCCAGCAGCACTCGGGGGGGATTGGCCCGCAATGAGCAGTTCTTC | CASSTRGGLARNEQFF